The following is a T cell receptor (beta chain) sequence with its context. Its cognate antigen is unknown. TCRdb fed the 5' RACE reads into MiXCR, producing one record per CDR3 protein. The data show 9,000 or so distinct CDR3 sequences, over 3.5% seen once. CDR3 length: 13 amino acids. Deletions cut 6 bases from V and 3 bases from J, with 15 bases between. Germline-derived CDR1 and CDR2 are DFQATT and SNEGSKA (reference sequence). The sample belongs to a study of spatial heterogeneity in lung cancer. About the study: Beta-chain sequences were consistently detected more often than alpha-chain sequences. As counted in raw reads, each unique TCR and UMI combination appeared more than ten times on average. Study-wide findings and caveats: The study found that expanded intratumoral alpha and beta TCR counts tracked tumor mutation counts.

Documented time point: sample taken at primary tumor resection. The input material, whole RNA from tumor, nontumor lung or frozen PBMC, was sequenced unsorted. This clonotype was sampled from a female donor with early-stage non-small cell lung cancer. The chain employs TRBV20-1 and TRBJ2-7; D is perhaps TRBD1 (5 bases). The sample was lung tumor tissue, taken at surgery. Written as DNA, the CDR3 is TGCAGTGCCCAGGTCTACAGGAACTACGAGCAGTACTTC. It is translated as CSAQVYRNYEQYF.